This T cell receptor (beta chain) was sequenced in a study of blood T cell repertoires in COVID-19. Background on the study: COVID-19 samples collected from the United States, Italy and Spain covered acute and convalescent phases.

J gave up 6 bases and V 4 bases, and 5 bases lay outside the gene matches. Germline assignment: CDR1 SGHVS and CDR2 FQNEAQ. The CDR3 has 16 amino acids. Source study methods: Reference gene primer amplification gave estimated nucleated cell counts. Method: immunoSEQ multiplex PCR; TCRdb's copy keeps in-frame clones and lacks some. V, J and clone size are those of that table, while D and trimming were read from the DNA. The table lists about 200,000 clones, roughly 82% of them singletons. The sample taken for sequencing was PBMCs or T cells enriched from blood (not recorded which). This chain links TRBV7-8 with TRBJ2-3, with 15 positions matching TRBD2. This clonotype was obtained from a man aged 40-49 years with acute COVID-19. The CDR3 loop is CASSWTSGRAGDTQYF. As DNA, the CDR3 is TGTGCCAGCAGCTGGACTAGCGGGAGGGCGGGTGATACGCAGTATTTT.